One sample yielded the 20 T cell receptor beta chains listed below, sequenced in a study of CD8+ T cells in alopecia areata. The treatment here: oral pan-JAK inhibitor, 5-10 mg twice daily. Extraction of RNA preceded its reverse transcription into cDNA, which served as the sequencing template. Some clones are missing from TCRdb's copy, which holds only in-frame ones; the method was immunoSEQ multiplex PCR. Found here are around 190,000 clones, about 65% of them singletons; the top ten hold about 1.3%. The specimen comprised CD4+ T cells sorted from blood, sampled at approximately week 49, from a patient treated with tofacitinib. The source of these receptors is a human donor with alopecia areata.

This rearrangement joins TRBV20-1 to TRBJ2-1; D remains ambiguous. V gave up 1 base and J gave up 8 bases, with 6 bases separating them. The CDR3 length is 11 residues. The germline V gene has CDR1 DFQATT and CDR2 SNEGSKA (reference sequence). CDR3 coding DNA: TGCAGTGCTAGAGGTAGACATGAGCAGTTCTTC. This sequence encodes CSARGRHEQFF.

The rearrangement joins TRBV28 to TRBJ2-7; TRBD2 matches at 7 bases. From germline, CDR1 is MDHEN and CDR2 SYDVKM. The CDR3 has 14 amino acids. Trimming removed 6 bases from V and 0 bases from J; junction bases left unmatched: 5. Here the CDR3 DNA reads TGTGCCAGCAGGAGCCGCGGGAGCTCCTACGAGCAGTACTTC. Amino acids: CASRSRGSSYEQYF.

V is TRBV5-1 and J is TRBJ2-7; TRBD1 aligns across 7 bases. This CDR3 has 14 amino acids. The germline V gene has CDR1 SGHRS and CDR2 YFSETQ. Unmatched junction bases numbered 6, after V lost 0 bases and J lost 6 bases. CDR3 amino acids: CASSLAGQLTEQYF. For the CDR3, the DNA is TGCGCCAGCAGCTTGGCGGGACAGCTTACCGAGCAGTACTTC.

The chain couples TRBV2 to TRBJ2-1; 7 nucleotides line up with TRBD2. Germline trimming cut 1 base from V and 6 bases from J; bases unmatched to any gene: 6. From germline, CDR1 is SNHLY and CDR2 FYNNEI. The CDR3 is made up of 15 amino acids. CDR3 protein: CASSEVGLAANEQFF. As DNA, the CDR3 is TGTGCCAGCAGTGAAGTTGGTCTAGCGGCCAATGAGCAGTTCTTC.

The genes are TRBV9 and TRBJ2-7, with no clear D. The ends were cut back, 0 bases at V and 6 bases at J, with 10 bases in the middle. The germline V gene encodes CDR1 SGDLS and CDR2 YYNGEE. The CDR3 runs to 13 residues. This CDR3 is CASSVEEWREQYF. As DNA, the CDR3 is TGTGCCAGCAGCGTAGAGGAATGGCGCGAGCAGTACTTC.

DNA of the CDR3: TGTGCCAGCAGCCCGTCAACGACGAGGAACACTGAAGCTTTCTTT. This gives the protein CASSPSTTRNTEAFF. J is TRBJ1-1 and V is TRBV7-2, with D hard to call. The CDR3 has 15 amino acids. V lost 5 bases to trimming and J lost 1 base, with 14 bases between them. CDR1 is SGHTA and CDR2 is FQGNSA in the germline V gene.

The chain joins TRBV30 to TRBJ1-5; 7 bases agree with TRBD1. V lost 2 bases and J lost 7; bases outside the gene matches: 2. This CDR3 has 12 amino acids. Germline V gene sequence: CDR1 GTSNPN, CDR2 SVGIG (reference sequence). This CDR3 reads CAWSTGEQPQHF. CDR3 nucleotide sequence: TGTGCCTGGAGTACAGGGGAACAGCCCCAGCATTTT.

The rearrangement joins TRBV10-3 to TRBJ2-7; D gene ambiguous. The CDR3 has 14 amino acids. Trimming took off 6 bases at V and 2 bases at J, with 14 bases between the two ends. CDR1 and CDR2 (germline): ENHRY, SYGVKD. The CDR3 region has the DNA TGTGCCATCAGGGCTGCATCAGGTACCTACGAGCAGTACTTC. Residues: CAIRAASGTYEQYF.

This clone was seen more than once but under ten times. Additional DNA sequences in this sample encode the identical CDR3. This rearrangement joins TRBV30 to TRBJ1-5, with 8 bases matching TRBD1. Germline V CDR1 and CDR2: GTSNPN, SVGIG (reference sequence). The CDR3 loop spans 13 amino acids. V shed 3 bases, J shed 7 bases, and the junction held 5 bases outside the gene matches. The CDR3 sequence is CAWSGQGRQPQHF. The CDR3 bases are TGTGCCTGGAGCGGACAGGGCAGGCAGCCCCAGCATTTT.

The chain uses TRBV10-2 and TRBJ2-4; 10 nucleotides agree with TRBD2. Unmatched junction bases numbered 20, after V lost 6 bases and J lost 3 bases. In germline, CDR1 is WSHSY, CDR2 SAAADI. The CDR3 has 20 residues. This CDR3 is CASSQALSGGAAEDKNIQYF. For the CDR3, the DNA is TGCGCCAGCAGCCAGGCGTTGAGCGGGGGGGCCGCCGAGGACAAAAACATTCAGTACTTC.

V and J are TRBV7-2 and TRBJ2-3, with D uncertain. In germline, CDR1 is SGHTA, CDR2 FQGNSA. The germline V and J ends were trimmed by 4 bases and 0 bases, with 8 bases remaining between them. CDR3 length: 14 amino acids. This CDR3 reads CASSSGPSTDTQYF. The CDR3 region has the DNA TGTGCCAGCAGCTCTGGACCTAGCACAGATACGCAGTATTTT.

The chain uses TRBV27 and TRBJ1-5; D is unclear. Germline V gene sequence: CDR1 MNHEY, CDR2 SMNVEV (reference sequence). Trimming shortened V by 5 bases and J by 0 bases, and 5 bases separated the two germline ends. The CDR3 spans 13 residues. CDR3 protein: CASSPYSNQPQHF. CDR3 DNA: TGTGCCAGCAGTCCATATAGCAATCAGCCCCAGCATTTT.

This chain connects TRBV14 to TRBJ2-7; D call uncertain. This CDR3 has 14 amino acids. Trimming pared 4 bases from V and 1 base from J, leaving 11 bases between. The germline CDR1 and CDR2 sequences are SGHDN and FVKESK. The CDR3 DNA is TGTGCCAGCAGCCGACAACAGAAATCCTACGAGCAGTACTTC. This gives the protein CASSRQQKSYEQYF.

In this sample, this clone turned up many times. The chain carries TRBV5-1 and TRBJ1-1, with D possibly TRBD1 on 5 matching bases. V lost 3 bases and J 0 bases, leaving 6 bases between the germline ends. Per the germline V gene, CDR1 is SGHRS and CDR2 is YFSETQ. This CDR3 spans 13 amino acids. DNA of the CDR3: TGCGCCAGCAGCTGGGACGTGAACACTGAAGCTTTCTTT. This translates into CASSWDVNTEAFF.

In its sample, this clone was seen once. The chain joins TRBV29-1 to TRBJ2-7, with a tentative D call TRBD1 (7 bases). Trimming cost V 7 bases and J 3 bases, with 16 bases left between them. This CDR3 is 13 amino acids long. Germline V CDR1 and CDR2: SQVTM, ANQGSEA. The CDR3 DNA reads TGCAGCGCTGGGGGGCCAGGGGGCTACGAGCAGTACTTC. Translating gives CSAGGPGGYEQYF.

This clone showed up just a few times. The chain couples TRBV5-1 to TRBJ1-2; D is undetermined. Germline CDR1 is SGHRS and CDR2 is YFSETQ. Trimming took off 0 bases at V and 4 bases at J, with 13 bases between the two ends. This CDR3 contains 15 residues. The CDR3 protein is CASSLDGQATYGYTF. DNA for the CDR3: TGCGCCAGCAGCTTGGATGGGCAGGCAACCTATGGCTACACCTTC.

This clone has only a few counts. The CDR3 here is CASSLQLRDEQFF. For the CDR3, the DNA is TGTGCCAGCAGCTTACAGCTTAGGGATGAGCAGTTCTTC. The chain couples TRBV7-2 to TRBJ2-1; D is unclear. V lost 2 bases and J lost 8, with 10 bases in between. The CDR3 length is 13 residues. Looked up from germline, CDR1 is SGHTA and CDR2 is FQGNSA.

The chain combines TRBV7-9 with TRBJ2-3; D may be TRBD1 (6 bases). Germline-derived CDR1 and CDR2 are SEHNR and FQNEAQ (reference sequence). CDR3 size: 16 residues. Between the trimmed V and J ends, which lost 7 bases and 0 bases, there was a span of 17 bases. The CDR3 nucleotides read TGTGCCAGCATGGGAAACAGGGTATCTAGCACAGATACGCAGTATTTT. It specifies CASMGNRVSSTDTQYF.

This chain uses TRBV29-1 with TRBJ1-2; unclear D gene. Germline CDR1 SQVTM, CDR2 ANQGSEA. The CDR3 length is 11 residues. V lost 3 bases to trimming and J lost 6 bases, with 8 bases between them. This chain's CDR3 is CSVDAGDGYTF. The CDR3 DNA reads as TGCAGCGTTGATGCGGGCGATGGCTACACCTTC.

The chain is built from TRBV7-6 and TRBJ2-7, with D possibly matching TRBD2 (5 bases). Trimming cost V 5 bases and J 4 bases, with 9 bases left between them. The CDR3 runs 12 residues. Germline CDR1 is SGHVS and CDR2 is FNYEAQ. Here the CDR3 reads CASSRGSYEQYF. The DNA of the CDR3 is TGTGCCAGCAGCCGAGGGAGTTACGAGCAGTACTTC.